The clone carrying this T cell receptor beta chain was found once. Its specificity is not known. This record comes from a study of CD8 T cells in ankylosing spondylitis. General observations from the study: It was reported that disease-linked clones were significantly enriched in matched ankylosing spondylitis synovial fluid.

The germline CDR1 and CDR2 sequences are SNHLY and FYNNEI. V was pared by 7 bases and J by 7 bases, with 23 bases between. The CDR3 covers 15 residues. TCRdb fed the 5' RACE reads into MiXCR, producing one record per CDR3 protein. The table lists roughly 150,000 distinct CDR3 sequences, roughly 31% of them singletons. The chain carries TRBV2 and TRBJ2-7; D gene unclear. The receptor comes from a male donor with ankylosing spondylitis. Source material: synovial fluid, either unsorted or a sorted T cell fraction (not recorded which). Here the CDR3 DNA reads TGTGCCAGCATGCCGAACGGGCCCGGAACGAGGGAGCAGTACTTC. Amino acids: CASMPNGPGTREQYF.